Sequencing of this TCR beta chain was carried out in a study of T cell repertoires in cytomegalovirus infection (dated by TCRdb to about 2019). About the full investigation: The peptide stimulations were aimed at well-studied HLA-B-restricted epitopes as well as recently identified HLA-C-restricted CMV epitopes, whose presentation resists viral immunomodulation. Donor HLA type was relevant to the analysis, because carriage of CMV infection together with the matching HLA type was indicated by public TCR beta signatures. General conclusions and limits of the study: In both this cohort and an independent roughly 400-donor cohort, the cumulative frequency of public TCR beta family members distinguished carriers of CMV infection plus the relevant HLA type. The ex vivo response was dominated by HLA-C-restricted CMV-specific TCR beta clonotypes, which also provided the single most frequent clonotype in two of eight donors.

The treatment or condition label, read with the paper, signifies: in vitro stimulation with specific CMV peptide epitopes to enrich CMV-specific T cells. Taken from the germline V gene (reference sequence), the CDR1 and CDR2 loops are LNHDA and SQIVND. Its CDR3 holds 17 amino acids, cysteine through phenylalanine. The entry retains the CDR3 DNA only, 51 bases that are in frame from base 1. Trimmed from V: 7 bases; trimmed from J: 8 bases; junction bases lacking a gene match: 13. Regarding this clonotype: It has no known antigen specificity. Per-base quality was not reported, and no clone a single base away is much larger than it.

Data came from an Illumina HiSeq 1500. TCRdb trimmed the raw reads at Q25, called clones with MiXCR and kept productive beta chains. Each entry merges the rows of one CDR3 protein and shows their most common DNA and genes. The sample table holds roughly 500,000 distinct CDR3 sequences, of which about 33% were seen once. The ten biggest clones cover 15% to 20% of the sample. Specimen: cultured PBMCs, collected from culture after CMV antigen stimulation. This TCR derives from a human donor in good health (CMV status not recorded). Some clones in this sample may be carry-over from other donors' samples. The rearranged segments are TRBV19 and TRBJ2-4, and TRBD2 aligns with 14 junction nucleotides. CDR3 region: CASTVSTSGRAKDIQYF. The base sequence is TGTGCCAGTACCGTCTCGACTAGCGGGAGGGCTAAGGACATTCAGTACTTC.